Here is one T cell receptor (beta chain) with its context. This clonotype was observed at least ten times. Its antigen has not been determined. No base quality information exists; no much larger clone differs at one position. The entry originates in a study of T cells in Graves' hyperthyroidism and ophthalmopathy (dated by TCRdb to the late 2010s). For the wider study: Peripheral blood samples were taken at the time of initial diagnosis, prior to any treatment. The roughly 91 discovery patients were randomly divided into training and test sets at a 7:3 ratio. Prospective prediction of ophthalmopathy was tested in an independent validation cohort consisting of about 20 hyperthyroidism patients and around 16 patients who later progressed to ophthalmopathy. To identify TCR V-J signatures that set the groups apart, the researchers used a discovery cohort of 95 to 100 patients, made up of 43 with Graves' ophthalmopathy and 55 to 65 with stable Graves' hyperthyroidism. The paper describes TCR Vbeta CDR3 sequencing of 135 peripheral blood samples, made up of some 42 ophthalmopathy patients, some 76 hyperthyroidism patients and 17 progressor patients. Following sampling, methimazole starting at 30 mg daily was given to hyperthyroidism patients, and high-dose intravenous methylprednisolone was given to ophthalmopathy patients. In about six Graves' hyperthyroidism patients, the study also compared T-cell repertoires from thyroid tissue with T-cell repertoires from blood.

The junction shows trimming of 6 bases on V and 4 bases on J, plus 18 bases between the germline ends. The germline V gene encodes CDR1 MDHEN and CDR2 SYDVKM. Reading from cysteine to phenylalanine, the CDR3 counts 15 amino acids. The entry retains the CDR3 DNA only, 45 bases that are in frame from base 1. The study at large found these results: Most expanded thyroid clonotypes (frequency above 0.001) were also detected in blood, suggesting blood repertoires may reflect thyroid immune responses. In validation, the model predicted progression to ophthalmopathy with just under 71% sensitivity and 72% to 75% specificity, a median of about 6 months before onset. A model built on a 13 V-J signature distinguished ophthalmopathy from stable hyperthyroidism, reaching 85% to 90% sensitivity and about 81% specificity in cross-validation and 80%/75% in testing. No statistical method was used to set the sample size in advance, and investigators knew the group allocation.

In the ophthalmopathy patients, disease was moderately to severely active, with a Clinical Activity Score of 3 or more, a NOSPECS grade of 4 or more, and a duration of less than 3 months. The study excluded patients with uncontrolled infections, other autoimmune diseases, pregnancy or lactation. Clinical symptoms, serum thyroxine and TRAb, thyroid ultrasound, and orbital computed tomography formed the basis for the diagnoses. PBMCs were separated from around 9.1 ml of fresh peripheral blood using Ficoll-Paque density gradient centrifugation. Total RNA was extracted using Trizol reagent, and RNA quality was assessed on an Agilent 2100 Bioanalyzer. The TCR beta CDR3 regions were amplified from the RNA transcripts. A first-round RT-PCR of the TCR CDR3 used the HTBI primer set with the Qiagen OneStep RT-PCR kit. Libraries were constructed in a second round of multiplex PCR, after which size selection and purification were performed. Libraries were sequenced paired-end with 100 bp reads on an Illumina HiSeq2000. In the authors' own workflow: SOAPnuke was used to process the raw data, with reads discarded if the reads contained adapters or uncalled bases, had a mean Phred below 15, or lacked an exact constant-primer or identifier match. High-quality paired reads were merged with COPE v1.2.5, and unique nucleotide sequences were defined as clonotypes. MiTCR v1.1 was used to align the clonotypes against IMGT TRBV, TRBD and TRBJ reference segments. Analysis was restricted to V-J combinations with a frequency above 0.0001, which covered roughly 99% of repertoires. A TCS score was defined as the ratio of F50 (clonal expansion) to E x V (chaos), with BLOSUM62-based TCRdist applied between CDR3 peptides within each V-J. Welch's t-statistics and random forest reduced roughly 530 V-J features to 13, which were used in a naive Bayes classifier (R e1071). TCRdb reanalyzed the raw reads on its own, using fastp at Q25 for trimming and MiXCR for clone calling, and kept in-frame beta chains. A single entry per CDR3 protein holds the most common genes and DNA from its merged rows. The V and J calls here are based on TCRdb, not the publication. The sample data list 300,000 to 450,000 distinct CDR3 sequences, and roughly 20% of these were observed just once. The ten largest clonotypes hold 15% to 19% of the sample.

The chain couples TRBV28 to TRBJ2-5, and TRBD1 may be the D gene, going by 5 matching bases. Sequencing was done on a sample of blood. The sequence came from a woman aged 40 to 55 with Graves' ophthalmopathy. In nucleotide form, the sequence is TGTGCCAGCAGACCTCGATCGAGACAGAGAGAGACCCAGTACTTC. Its protein product is CASRPRSRQRETQYF.